This T cell receptor (beta chain) was obtained from a study of CD8 T cells in Susac syndrome (dated by TCRdb to about 2019). Notes on the research overall: Among the sequenced Susac syndrome patients, about six had clinically active disease and under ten were in clinical remission. Repertoire sequencing was used to test whether CD8+ T cell activation and differentiation in Susac syndrome was antigen driven. At blood withdrawal, Susac syndrome patients were either therapy-naive, taking corticosteroids (in some cases with IVIg as well), or taking IVIg alone.

The germline V gene supplies CDR1 SNHLY and CDR2 FYNNEI. Counted from cysteine to phenylalanine, this CDR3 has 15 amino acids. Solely the CDR3 DNA is kept, with 45 bases framed from the first base. V and J are truncated by 1 base and 0 bases respectively, leaving an intervening sequence of 6 bases. RNA was extracted with the RNeasy kit and about 0.5 to 1 ug was reverse transcribed using random hexamers. The immunoSEQ multiplex PCR assay, which covers 54 Vbeta and 13 Jbeta segments, was used to amplify TCR beta CDR3 regions. To correct PCR amplification bias, a synthetic template baseline was used for both primer optimization and computational correction. The original pipeline was this. Only productive sequences were kept, with reads annotated to V, D and J genes according to IMGT and analyzed in immunoSEQ Analyzer. Clonality was calculated as one minus the Shannon entropy normalized by log2 of the number of productive unique sequences. Public and private clones were assessed among the 100 most prevalent clones of each patient and control. Susac-specific clones were defined as absent from healthy and MS cohorts, some 1,000 published viral clones and other ImmuneACCESS disease sequences. TCRdb reworked the public reads: Q25 trimming with fastp, MiXCR clone assembly, productive beta chains retained. CDR3 protein sequences are deduplicated, and each keeps its most common genes and DNA. TCRdb's processing, not the authors', yielded these V and J calls. This sample holds 160,000 or so distinct CDR3 sequences; approximately 96% were observed only once. The biggest ten clones account for approximately 0.17% of the sample.

Results and caveats for the whole study, not just this receptor: The number of individuals in the TCR sequencing and HLA analysis was recognized as being relatively small. In patients with Susac syndrome, the CD4+ T cell repertoire showed no detectable clonal expansion.

On this clonotype itself: This clone's antigen is unknown. Per-base qualities were not stored, and no clone one base away is much larger.

High-throughput TCR beta sequencing profiled peripheral blood CD8+ and CD4+ T cells from healthy donors, Susac syndrome patients and multiple sclerosis patients. Recently defined diagnostic criteria for definite or probable disease were met by the Susac syndrome patients. Bulk CD8+ and CD4+ T cells were purified by magnetic negative isolation, whereas CD8+ TEMRA cells were enriched by FACS. Blood was collected in EDTA tubes and processed within 24 hours, with PBMCs isolated through density gradient centrifugation. PBMCs destined for TCR sequencing were cryopreserved in liquid nitrogen and later thawed in a 37 °C water bath. A purity of at least 90% was achieved for sorted or isolated CD4+, CD8+ and CD8+ TEMRA cells.

The TCR comes from a human donor with Susac syndrome. The sequenced sample was CD4+ T cells from PBMCs. The chain is made from TRBV2 and TRBJ2-2; no D gene call is confident. CDR3 reads: CASSEGVPNTGELFF. The DNA is TGTGCCAGCAGTGAAGGGGTTCCGAACACCGGGGAGCTGTTTTTT.